The 25 T cell receptor beta chains given below trace back to one sample, sequenced in a study of identical twins. TCRdb recomputed calls from the 5' RACE reads with MiXCR, one row per CDR3 protein. The sample shows roughly 220,000 distinct CDR3 sequences, 6.5% to 8% of them seen only once. The same sample was also used in a study of T cells expressing NK-cell markers.

Sequenced material: CD8+ T cells sorted from blood. The receptors originated from a woman under 30 in good health.

The chain recombines TRBV6-1 with TRBJ2-5; D gene unclear. Germline V gene sequence: CDR1 MNHNS, CDR2 SASEGT. The CDR3 is 12 residues long. V gave up 10 bases and J gave up 5 bases, with 14 bases separating them. The CDR3 DNA reads TGTGCCACCAACTGGTCCCGGGAGACCCAGTACTTC. This encodes CATNWSRETQYF.

The chain has TRBV7-9 and TRBJ2-3; D gene unclear. The germline V and J ends were trimmed by 5 bases and 3 bases, with 12 bases remaining between them. The CDR3 consists of 14 residues. Per germline, CDR1 SEHNR and CDR2 FQNEAQ (reference sequence). The CDR3 protein is CASSQQTATDTQYF. DNA of the CDR3: TGTGCCAGCAGCCAACAGACGGCTACAGATACGCAGTATTTT.

Remarks on this clonotype: Its ends do not fully match the called genes, so a read error is possible. J is TRBJ2-5 and V is TRBV7-9, with TRBD1 as a possible D gene (5 bases). CDR3 length: 15 residues. Looked up from germline, CDR1 is SEHNR and CDR2 is FQNEAQ (reference sequence). CDR3 residues: CASSLVQVTQETQYF. CDR3 coding DNA: TGTGCCAGCAGTTTAGTACAGGTAACCCAAGAGACCCAGTACTTC.

This clonotype showed up many times. V and J are TRBV7-2 and TRBJ2-4; tentative D call: TRBD2 (5 bases). The CDR3 is 18 residues long. CDR1 and CDR2 (germline): SGHTA, FQGNSA. The germline V and J ends were trimmed by 0 bases and 1 base, with 16 bases remaining between them. CDR3 amino acids: CASSLAYWNERAKNIQYF. The CDR3 DNA is TGTGCCAGCAGCTTAGCGTACTGGAACGAGCGGGCCAAAAACATTCAGTACTTC.

This clonotype turned up a few times. V usage is TRBV10-2 and J usage is TRBJ2-3; 8 bases are a match to TRBD2. CDR3 size: 14 residues. After removal of 4 bases from V and 6 bases from J, the junction contained 6 bases not matched to a gene. The germline V gene encodes CDR1 WSHSY and CDR2 SAAADI. CDR3 DNA: TGCGCCAGCAGTGCTCTAGCGGGTGCGGATACGCAGTATTTT. This codes for CASSALAGADTQYF.

The chain has TRBV5-1 and TRBJ2-7; D unresolved. The germline V gene encodes CDR1 SGHRS and CDR2 YFSETQ. There are 16 residues in the CDR3. V was cut by 0 bases and J by 6 bases, with 19 bases left in between. Here the CDR3 reads CASSLGVGRQAPEQYF. The CDR3 nucleotides read TGCGCCAGCAGCTTGGGGGTTGGGCGTCAAGCCCCCGAGCAGTACTTC.

This clonotype was found a few times. The J gene is TRBJ2-1, the V gene TRBV7-8; 12 nucleotides match TRBD2. CDR1 and CDR2 (germline): SGHVS, FQNEAQ. The CDR3 runs to 16 residues. V lost 3 bases and J lost 7; bases outside the gene matches: 7. The CDR3 DNA is TGTGCCAGCAGCTTCCTAGCGGGGGGGCCTGCTAATGAGCAGTTCTTC. Translating gives CASSFLAGGPANEQFF.

This clonotype occurred a few times. DNA for the CDR3: TGTGCCAGCAGTTTATTAGCGGGGGTCGGCAATCAGCCCCAGCATTTT. This codes for CASSLLAGVGNQPQHF. V usage is TRBV27 and J usage is TRBJ1-5; TRBD1 might be the D (5 bases). The V and J ends lost 1 base and 2 bases respectively, with 12 bases between them. Germline V gene lookup returns CDR1 MNHEY and CDR2 SMNVEV (reference sequence). The length of the CDR3 is 16 residues.

The J gene is TRBJ2-1, the V gene TRBV7-6, with D possibly TRBD2 on 6 matching bases. The CDR3 consists of 15 residues. V lost 8 bases, J lost 6 bases, and 20 bases lay in between. Germline V gene lookup returns CDR1 SGHVS and CDR2 FNYEAQ. The CDR3 region has the DNA TGTGCCAGCTCCGGCCCGGGACTGAGAAGCAATGAGCAGTTCTTC. Protein: CASSGPGLRSNEQFF.

The gene calls are TRBV5-6 and TRBJ1-5, with D tentatively TRBD1 (5 bases). Trimming left V 7 bases short and J 3 bases short, with 17 bases between. CDR1 is SGHDT, CDR2 YYEEEE, per germline. This CDR3 has 15 residues. For the CDR3, the DNA is TGTGCCAGCCGTCTTGGCAGGGAAAACAATCAGCCCCAGCATTTT. This translates into CASRLGRENNQPQHF.

The chain links TRBV29-1 to TRBJ1-1; 7 nucleotides align to TRBD1. The V segment lost 7 bases and the J segment 6 bases; nucleotides outside the gene matches: 8. The CDR3 runs 12 residues. Germline V CDR1 and CDR2: SQVTM, ANQGSEA. The CDR3 loop reads CSAWGGTAEAFF. In nucleotides, the CDR3 is TGCAGCGCTTGGGGAGGGACAGCTGAAGCTTTCTTT.

V usage is TRBV7-2 and J usage is TRBJ1-3; D call uncertain. This CDR3 region has 14 residues. The germline V gene has CDR1 SGHTA and CDR2 FQGNSA. V was shortened by 3 bases and J by 0 bases, with 6 bases between the two germline ends. The CDR3 sequence is CASSFYGSGNTIYF. CDR3 DNA: TGTGCCAGCAGCTTTTATGGCTCTGGAAACACCATATATTTT.

This clonotype has a count of ten or more. The CDR3 spells CASSLTGGANIQYF. The CDR3 nucleotides read TGTGCCAGCAGCCTTACAGGGGGTGCCAACATTCAGTACTTC. The rearrangement joins TRBV27 to TRBJ2-4, with 8 bases fitting TRBD1. CDR1 and CDR2 (germline): MNHEY, SMNVEV (reference sequence). V dropped 6 bases and J dropped 7; count of bases not matched to a gene: 8. The length of the CDR3 is 14 residues.

V gene TRBV9 combines with J gene TRBJ2-2; 12 bases match TRBD2. Germline CDR1 and CDR2: SGDLS and YYNGEE. The J segment lost 0 bases and the V segment lost 2 bases, leaving 5 bases of the junction unmatched. This CDR3 comprises 18 residues. CDR3 in DNA: TGTGCCAGCAGCGTCCCGGGACTAGCGGGCTCGAACACCGGGGAGCTGTTTTTT. Protein sequence: CASSVPGLAGSNTGELFF. Full variable domain (remainder filled in from reference TRBV9 and TRBJ2-2): DSGVTQTPKHLITATGQRVTLRCSPRSGDLSVYWYQQSLDQGLQFLIQYYNGEERAKGNILERFSAQQFPDLHSELNLSSLELGDSALYFCASSVPGLAGSNTGELFFGEGSRLTVL.

This clonotype was observed a few times. This chain joins TRBV18 and TRBJ2-1; no firm D call. With 0 bases removed from V and 10 bases from J, the gap between germline ends came to 7 bases. This CDR3 has 12 amino acids. Germline V gene lookup returns CDR1 KGHSH and CDR2 LQKENI. The CDR3 nucleotides read TGTGCCAGCTCACCACCAGGTGCGGAGCAGTTCTTC. This translates into CASSPPGAEQFF. Together with reference TRBV18 and TRBJ2-1, the CDR3 gives the full variable domain: NAGVMQNPRHLVRRRGQEARLRCSPMKGHSHVYWYRQLPEEGLKFMVYLQKENIIDESGMPKERFSAEFPKEGPSILRIQQVVRGDSAAYFCASSPPGAEQFFGPGTRLTVL.

The gene calls are TRBV2 and TRBJ2-5; possibly TRBD2 for D (6 bases). The CDR3 extends over 14 amino acids. V lost 4 bases, J lost 1 base, and 10 bases lay in between. Germline V gene sequence: CDR1 SNHLY, CDR2 FYNNEI. CDR3 amino acids: CASSVGGIQETQYF. CDR3 nucleotides: TGTGCCAGCAGTGTGGGGGGAATCCAAGAGACCCAGTACTTC.

Only a few counts were recorded for this clonotype. The chain employs TRBV20-1 and TRBJ2-7; a possible D gene is TRBD2 (7 bases). The V gene's germline CDR1 is DFQATT and CDR2 SNEGSKA (reference sequence). There are 16 residues in the CDR3. V lost 0 bases to trimming and J lost 7 bases, with 22 bases between them. The CDR3 DNA reads TGCAGTGCTAGAGATCTGGGGGCGGGGGTTATGCTTGAGCAGTACTTC. This sequence encodes CSARDLGAGVMLEQYF.

With respect to this clonotype: A much larger clone differs by one base, so this may be a read error. This rearrangement joins TRBV12-3 or TRBV12-4 to TRBJ2-1, with TRBD2 matching over 9 bases. The CDR3 totals 18 residues. CDR3 DNA: TGTGCCTGCAGTTTAGGTTGGATATTGACTAGCGGCCACAATGAGCAGTTCTTC. Translating gives CACSLGWILTSGHNEQFF.

The V call is TRBV4-2, the J call TRBJ2-1, with 10 bases aligning to TRBD2. Germline V CDR1 and CDR2: LGHNA, YNFKEQ. This CDR3 region has 16 residues. The trim removed 0 bases at V and 9 bases at J, leaving 8 bases unmatched. CDR3 residues: CASSQEASGRALEQFF. The CDR3 DNA is TGTGCCAGCAGCCAAGAAGCGAGCGGGAGGGCCCTTGAGCAGTTCTTC.

This clonotype was detected a few times. V usage is TRBV9 and J usage is TRBJ1-2, with 7 positions matching TRBD1. Germline assignment: CDR1 SGDLS and CDR2 YYNGEE. The CDR3 has 18 amino acids. The V gene end was trimmed by 2 bases and the J gene end by 1 base; junction bases not matched to a gene: 14. The CDR3 sequence is CASSVYRDRSLINYGYTF. The CDR3 DNA reads as TGTGCCAGCAGCGTGTACCGGGACAGAAGTTTAATTAACTATGGCTACACCTTC.

This clonotype was seen many times. The chain carries TRBV18 and TRBJ2-1, with 12 bases matching TRBD2. V shed 5 bases and J 4 bases; nucleotides not matched to a gene: 6. Germline CDR1 is KGHSH and CDR2 is LQKENI. There are 16 residues in the CDR3. CDR3 sequence: CASSRGTSGRYNEQFF. CDR3 coding DNA: TGTGCCAGCTCAAGGGGCACTAGCGGGAGGTACAATGAGCAGTTCTTC.

In this sample, this clonotype turned up a few times. This chain joins TRBV5-6 and TRBJ2-4; D not certain. Germline CDR1 reads SGHDT; CDR2 reads YYEEEE. The V end was cut by 4 bases, the J end by 5 bases, with 7 bases between. The CDR3 is 12 amino acids. The CDR3 region is CASSPGQNIQYF. The CDR3 coding sequence is TGTGCCAGCAGCCCGGGCCAAAACATTCAGTACTTC.

This sequence joins TRBV13 and TRBJ2-3, with 12 bases lining up with TRBD2. Germline V gives CDR1 PRHDT, CDR2 FYEKMQ (reference sequence). J lost 8 bases, V lost 8 bases, and 14 bases had no gene match. This CDR3 has 16 amino acids. CDR3 region: CASLASGGGSRGTQYF. The CDR3 DNA is TGTGCCAGCCTCGCTAGCGGGGGGGGCTCACGTGGTACGCAGTATTTT. The full variable domain, its missing parts supplied by reference TRBV13 and TRBJ2-3, is AAGVIQSPRHLIKEKRETATLKCYPIPRHDTVYWYQQGPGQDPQFLISFYEKMQSDKGSIPDRFSAQQFSDYHSELNMSSLELGDSALYFCASLASGGGSRGTQYFGPGTRLTVL.

In its sample, this clonotype was seen many times. This chain uses TRBV4-1 with TRBJ2-1; 7 bases align to TRBD2. The V gene end was trimmed by 3 bases and the J gene end by 0 bases; junction bases not matched to a gene: 5. The CDR3 extends over 16 amino acids. Germline-derived CDR1 and CDR2 are MGHRA and YSYEKL. The CDR3 region is CASSQREGNSYNEQFF. CDR3 bases: TGCGCCAGCAGCCAGAGGGAGGGTAACTCCTACAATGAGCAGTTCTTC.

This clonotype was seen only a few times. The gene calls are TRBV12-3 or TRBV12-4 and TRBJ1-5; TRBD1 might be the D (6 bases). The ends were cut back, 5 bases at V and 7 bases at J, with 33 bases in the middle. This CDR3 has 20 residues. The CDR3 loop reads CASSHTFPSPGVRERQPQHF. In DNA form, the CDR3 reads TGTGCCAGCAGTCATACCTTCCCCTCCCCAGGGGTTAGGGAGCGGCAGCCCCAGCATTTT.